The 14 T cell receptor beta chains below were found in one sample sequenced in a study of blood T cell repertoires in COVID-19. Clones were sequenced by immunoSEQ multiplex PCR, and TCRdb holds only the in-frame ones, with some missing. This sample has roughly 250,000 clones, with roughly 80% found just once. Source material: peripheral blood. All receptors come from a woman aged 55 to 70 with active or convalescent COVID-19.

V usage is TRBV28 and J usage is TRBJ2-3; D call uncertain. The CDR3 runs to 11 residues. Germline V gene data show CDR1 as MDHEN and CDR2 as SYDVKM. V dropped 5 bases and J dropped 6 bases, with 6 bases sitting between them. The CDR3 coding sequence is TGTGCCAGCAGTCAGGTTGATACGCAGTATTTT. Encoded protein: CASSQVDTQYF.

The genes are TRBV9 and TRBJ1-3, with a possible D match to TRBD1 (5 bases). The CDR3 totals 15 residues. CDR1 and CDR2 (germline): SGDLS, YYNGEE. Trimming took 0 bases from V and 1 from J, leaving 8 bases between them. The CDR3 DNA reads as TGTGCCAGCAGCGTAGACAGGATTTCTGGAAACACCATATATTTT. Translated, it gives CASSVDRISGNTIYF. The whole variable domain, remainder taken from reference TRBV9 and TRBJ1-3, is DSGVTQTPKHLITATGQRVTLRCSPRSGDLSVYWYQQSLDQGLQFLIQYYNGEERAKGNILERFSAQQFPDLHSELNLSSLELGDSALYFCASSVDRISGNTIYFGEGSWLTVV.

CDR3 residues: CATSHPTGGKYTEAFF. The CDR3 nucleotides are TGTGCCACCAGCCATCCCACAGGGGGCAAATACACTGAAGCTTTCTTT. J is TRBJ1-1 and V is TRBV15; TRBD1 matches at 9 bases. This CDR3 is built from 16 residues. Per the germline V gene, CDR1 is LNHNV and CDR2 is YYDKDF (reference sequence). V lost 5 bases to trimming and J lost 3 bases; unmatched junction nucleotides: 10.

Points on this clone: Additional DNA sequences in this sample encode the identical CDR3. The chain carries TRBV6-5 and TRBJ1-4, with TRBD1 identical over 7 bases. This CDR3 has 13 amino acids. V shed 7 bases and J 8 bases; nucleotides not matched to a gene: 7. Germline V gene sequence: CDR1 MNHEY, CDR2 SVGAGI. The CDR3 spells CASTRDRDEKLFF. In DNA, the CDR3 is TGTGCCAGCACCAGAGACAGGGACGAAAAACTGTTTTTT.

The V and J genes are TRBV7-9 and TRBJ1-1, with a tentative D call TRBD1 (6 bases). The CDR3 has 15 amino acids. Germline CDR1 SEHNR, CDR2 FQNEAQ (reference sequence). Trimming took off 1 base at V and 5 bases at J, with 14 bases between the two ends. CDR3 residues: CASSLGQMRGTEAFF. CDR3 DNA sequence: TGTGCCAGCAGCTTAGGGCAGATGAGGGGGACTGAAGCTTTCTTT.

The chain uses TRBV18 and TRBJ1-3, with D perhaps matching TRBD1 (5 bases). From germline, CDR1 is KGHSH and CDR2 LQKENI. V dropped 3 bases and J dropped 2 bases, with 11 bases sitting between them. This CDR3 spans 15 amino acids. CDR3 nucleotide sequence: TGTGCCAGCTCACCGTCGACAGTGCCTGGAAACACCATATATTTT. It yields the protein CASSPSTVPGNTIYF.

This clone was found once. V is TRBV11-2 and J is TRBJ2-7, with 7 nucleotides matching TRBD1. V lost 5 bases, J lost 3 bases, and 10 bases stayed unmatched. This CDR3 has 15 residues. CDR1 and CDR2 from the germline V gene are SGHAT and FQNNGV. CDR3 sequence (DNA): TGTGCCAGCAGCGAGGGGCAGGGGGTGAGCTACGAGCAGTACTTC. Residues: CASSEGQGVSYEQYF. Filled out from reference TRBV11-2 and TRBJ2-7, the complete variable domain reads EAGVAQSPRYKIIEKRQSVAFWCNPISGHATLYWYQQILGQGPKLLIQFQNNGVVDDSQLPKDRFSAERLKGVDSTLKIQPAKLEDSAVYLCASSEGQGVSYEQYFGPGTRLTVT.

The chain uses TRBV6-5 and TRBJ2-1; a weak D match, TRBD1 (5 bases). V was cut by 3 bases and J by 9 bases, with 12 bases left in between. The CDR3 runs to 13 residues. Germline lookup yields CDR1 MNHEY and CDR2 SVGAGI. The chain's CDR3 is CASSYIWGTEQFF. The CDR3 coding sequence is TGTGCCAGCAGTTATATCTGGGGCACTGAGCAGTTCTTC.

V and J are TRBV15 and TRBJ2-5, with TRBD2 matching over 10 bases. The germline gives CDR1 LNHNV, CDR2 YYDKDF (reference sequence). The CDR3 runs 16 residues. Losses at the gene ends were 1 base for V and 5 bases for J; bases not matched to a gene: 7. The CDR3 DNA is TGTGCCACCAGCAGAGGGAGCGGGGGGGCCGGGGAGACCCAGTACTTC. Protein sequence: CATSRGSGGAGETQYF. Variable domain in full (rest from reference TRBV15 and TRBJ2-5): DAMVIQNPRYQVTQFGKPVTLSCSQTLNHNVMYWYQQKSSQAPKLLFHYYDKDFNNEADTPDNFQSRRPNTSFCFLDIRSPGLGDTAMYLCATSRGSGGAGETQYFGPGTRLLVL.

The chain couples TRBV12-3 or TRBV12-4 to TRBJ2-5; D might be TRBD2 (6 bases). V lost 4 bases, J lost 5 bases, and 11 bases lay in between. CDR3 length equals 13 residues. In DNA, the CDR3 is TGTGCCAGCAGTTGGGACGCGGGGGAGACCCAGTACTTC. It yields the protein CASSWDAGETQYF.

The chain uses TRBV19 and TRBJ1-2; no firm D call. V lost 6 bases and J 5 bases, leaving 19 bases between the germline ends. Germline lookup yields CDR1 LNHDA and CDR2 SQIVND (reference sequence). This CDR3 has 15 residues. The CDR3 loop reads CASRPGSSKFYGYTF. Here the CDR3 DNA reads TGTGCCAGTAGGCCCGGGTCGAGTAAATTTTATGGCTACACCTTC.

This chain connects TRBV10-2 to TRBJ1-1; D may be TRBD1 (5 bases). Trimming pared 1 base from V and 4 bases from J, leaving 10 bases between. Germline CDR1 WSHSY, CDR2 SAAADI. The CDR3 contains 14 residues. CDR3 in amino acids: CASSEWRGTTEAFF. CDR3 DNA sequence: TGCGCCAGCAGTGAGTGGCGGGGGACCACTGAAGCTTTCTTT.

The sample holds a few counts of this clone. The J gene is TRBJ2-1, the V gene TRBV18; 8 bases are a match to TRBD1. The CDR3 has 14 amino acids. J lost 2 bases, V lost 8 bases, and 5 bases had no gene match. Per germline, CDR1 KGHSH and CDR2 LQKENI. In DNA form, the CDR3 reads TGTGCCAGCGCCGACAGGGGAACCTACAATGAGCAGTTCTTC. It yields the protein CASADRGTYNEQFF.

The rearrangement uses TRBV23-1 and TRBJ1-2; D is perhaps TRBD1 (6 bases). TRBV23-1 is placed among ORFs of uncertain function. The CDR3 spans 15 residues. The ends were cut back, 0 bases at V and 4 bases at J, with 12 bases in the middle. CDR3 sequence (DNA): TGCGCCAGCAGTCAATCAGGGGGATTCCTCTATGGCTACACCTTC. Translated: CASSQSGGFLYGYTF.